The entry below describes one T cell receptor (beta chain). Profiled with immunoSEQ multiplex PCR; TCRdb holds only in-frame clones, not every one. The sample shows over 70,000 clones, under 90% of them seen only once. These data come from a study of blood T cell repertoires in COVID-19. The wider study: Sites across the United States, Italy and Spain contributed samples from acute and convalescent COVID-19.

The CDR3 is 14 residues long. CDR1 and CDR2 from the germline V gene are GTSNPN and SVGIG (reference sequence). V was trimmed by 3 bases and J by 4 bases, leaving 12 bases between them. This receptor was identified in a woman aged 55-70 years with acute or convalescent COVID-19. Sequencing was performed on peripheral blood. The V call is TRBV30, the J call TRBJ1-4, with TRBD1 as a possible D gene (5 bases). The CDR3, as DNA: TGTGCCTGGAGAGGGGCAGGGTTTAATGAAAAACTGTTTTTT. It is translated as CAWRGAGFNEKLFF.